These 2 T cell receptor beta chains came from one sample sequenced in a study of blood T cell repertoires in COVID-19. The assay was immunoSEQ multiplex PCR, and TCRdb's table has in-frame clones only and misses some. The sample has roughly 350,000 clones, 90% to 95% seen once. The material sequenced was peripheral blood. The receptors originated from a woman aged 18-30 years who had recovered from COVID-19.

The rearrangement links TRBV7-9 to TRBJ1-2; D call uncertain. V gave up 5 bases and J gave up 4 bases, with 8 bases separating them. The CDR3 has 12 residues. The germline V gene has CDR1 SEHNR and CDR2 FQNEAQ (reference sequence). The CDR3, as DNA: TGTGCCAGCAGCCGAGAGTTCTATGGCTACACCTTC. Translation gives CASSREFYGYTF.

The rearrangement joins TRBV28 to TRBJ1-5, with 12 bases fitting TRBD1. Germline lookup yields CDR1 MDHEN and CDR2 SYDVKM. The length of the CDR3 is 16 residues. Unmatched junction bases numbered 9, after V lost 6 bases and J lost 6 bases. CDR3 sequence reads: CASRPWGTGGVQPQHF. CDR3 sequence (DNA): TGTGCCAGCAGGCCATGGGGGACAGGGGGCGTTCAGCCCCAGCATTTT.